This TCR beta chain was recorded in a study of T cell responses to AZD1222 COVID-19 vaccine. With respect to this clone: Its matching antigen is unknown.

Study results and caveats: Repertoire sampling happened only post peak T cell response. Distributed over spike, vaccine-associated CD4 TCRs predominated at 160-218 and 743-854.

Profiling relied on immunoSEQ multiplex PCR, and the TCRdb table lists in-frame clones only, not all of them. The table includes some 150,000 clones, 92% detected once. Germline V lookup: CDR1 SGHAT, CDR2 FQNNGV. The CDR3 sequence is 14 residues long. Trimming removed 0 bases at V and 8 bases at J, with 13 bases between. Source: peripheral blood, taken on day 0 of MenACWY control vaccination. This sequence joins TRBV11-2 and TRBJ1-2; TRBD1 is a possible D gene (6 bases). This receptor was identified in an adult in good health. The CDR3 spells CASSLEGRGGGYTF. Written as DNA, the CDR3 is TGTGCCAGCAGCTTAGAGGGCAGGGGCGGCGGCTACACCTTC.